These 19 T cell receptor beta chains share one sample of origin, sequenced in a study of control samples from healthy donors and cancer patients. The repertoire was sequenced with immunoSEQ multiplex PCR; TCRdb's copy has only in-frame clones and lacks some. Here the sample spans about 190,000 clones, around 93% being singletons. Input material: blood. Source of these receptors: a man aged 25 to 45 in good health.

The rearrangement links TRBV18 to TRBJ2-1; 7 bases line up with TRBD2. J lost 10 bases, V lost 0 bases, and 9 bases had no gene match. The CDR3 consists of 15 residues. The germline CDR1 and CDR2 sequences are KGHSH and LQKENI. The CDR3 loop is CASSPPGGRSGEQFF. The CDR3 bases are TGTGCCAGCTCACCACCGGGGGGGAGGAGCGGGGAGCAGTTCTTC.

The CDR3 bases are TGCGCCAGCAGCCCGGGGACAGGGACGGTAAACACCATATATTTT. It specifies CASSPGTGTVNTIYF. This chain joins TRBV5-1 and TRBJ1-3, with 9 bases aligning to TRBD1. Per germline, CDR1 SGHRS and CDR2 YFSETQ. The CDR3 consists of 15 residues. The V and J ends lost 4 bases and 6 bases, in that order; junction bases with no gene match: 8.

A few counts support this clone. The V call is TRBV7-9, the J call TRBJ1-4, with D perhaps TRBD1 (5 bases). The CDR3 consists of 16 residues. Germline V gives CDR1 SEHNR, CDR2 FQNEAQ (reference sequence). Trimming pared 5 bases from V and 0 bases from J, leaving 13 bases between. Here the CDR3 reads CASSTSGLATNEKLFF. For the CDR3, the DNA is TGTGCCAGCAGCACATCAGGGCTGGCAACTAATGAAAAACTGTTTTTT.

The chain has TRBV23-1 and TRBJ2-2, with TRBD1 matching over 7 bases. TRBV23-1 counts as an open reading frame of uncertain function. The CDR3 extends over 17 amino acids. With V trimmed by 8 bases and J by 3 bases, 15 bases remained unmatched. Written as DNA, the CDR3 is TGCGCCAGCTTTTACCTGCTCGGGACAGATTACACCGGGGAGCTGTTTTTT. Translated, it gives CASFYLLGTDYTGELFF.

This clone was detected once. The chain joins TRBV18 to TRBJ1-5, with a weak D call TRBD1 (5 bases). The CDR3 is 14 amino acids. V was clipped by 5 bases and J by 3 bases, with 11 bases between them. Looked up from germline, CDR1 is KGHSH and CDR2 is LQKENI. CDR3 bases: TGTGCCAGCTCATACGACAGAGACAATCAGCCCCAGCATTTT. It translates to CASSYDRDNQPQHF.

The chain is built from TRBV24-1 and TRBJ2-3; D ambiguous. The germline V and J ends were trimmed by 5 bases and 3 bases, with 17 bases remaining between them. Germline V gene data show CDR1 as KGHDR and CDR2 as SFDVKD. This CDR3 has 16 amino acids. CDR3 in DNA: TGTGCCACCAGTGGGGGTCGCACGGGCCAGACAGATACGCAGTATTTT. This translates into CATSGGRTGQTDTQYF.

The rearrangement links TRBV5-4 to TRBJ2-7; 8 bases fit TRBD1. This CDR3 comprises 15 residues. The V segment lost 6 bases and the J segment 3 bases; nucleotides outside the gene matches: 11. Germline V CDR1 and CDR2: SGHNT, YYREEE (reference sequence). CDR3 sequence: CASNLFGTGHYEQYF. Written as DNA, the CDR3 is TGTGCCAGCAACCTCTTTGGGACAGGCCACTACGAGCAGTACTTC.

The CDR3 sequence: CASSAQGKEVSYEQYF. The CDR3 DNA is TGTGCCAGCAGCGCCCAGGGGAAAGAGGTATCCTACGAGCAGTACTTC. V and J are TRBV6-4 and TRBJ2-7; a weak D match, TRBD1 (6 bases). Germline V gene lookup returns CDR1 MRHNA and CDR2 SNTAGT. V dropped 6 bases and J dropped 1 base, with 19 bases sitting between them. The CDR3 spans 16 residues.

V is TRBV11-2 and J is TRBJ2-7, with TRBD1 matching 8 bases. CDR3 size: 13 residues. CDR1 is SGHAT, CDR2 FQNNGV, per germline. J gave up 3 bases and V 5 bases, and 3 bases lay outside the gene matches. The CDR3 DNA follows: TGTGCCAGCAGCATCGGGACAGGCTACGAGCAGTACTTC. Translated: CASSIGTGYEQYF.

The chain recombines TRBV5-4 with TRBJ2-1, with 9 bases matching TRBD1. CDR3 size: 17 residues. J lost 7 bases, V lost 4 bases, and 15 bases had no gene match. Per germline, CDR1 SGHNT and CDR2 YYREEE (reference sequence). CDR3 amino acids: CASSRSGGQGMSNEQFF. Here the CDR3 DNA reads TGTGCCAGCAGCAGGTCCGGGGGACAGGGCATGTCAAATGAGCAGTTCTTC.

This sequence joins TRBV6-4 and TRBJ2-1, with 7 bases that match TRBD2. V was clipped by 5 bases and J by 5 bases; unmatched bases: 3. The germline gives CDR1 MRHNA, CDR2 SNTAGT. The CDR3 sequence is 13 residues long. The CDR3 sequence: CASSSGEHNEQFF. CDR3 in DNA: TGTGCCAGCAGTAGCGGGGAACACAATGAGCAGTTCTTC.

The chain uses TRBV11-2 and TRBJ1-1; TRBD1 might be the D (5 bases). V lost 4 bases and J 3 bases, leaving 18 bases between the germline ends. CDR1 is SGHAT, CDR2 FQNNGV, per germline. This CDR3 is built from 16 residues. The CDR3 loop is CASSSRGGTLDTEAFF. CDR3 coding DNA: TGTGCCAGCAGCTCAAGGGGCGGCACACTGGACACTGAAGCTTTCTTT.

The CDR3 region is CASSQEGGGNYEQYF. The CDR3 DNA reads as TGCGCCAGCAGCCAAGAAGGTGGCGGTAACTACGAGCAGTACTTC. V usage is TRBV4-1 and J usage is TRBJ2-7; D unresolved. V lost 0 bases, J lost 3 bases, and 12 bases lay in between. CDR3 size: 15 residues. Germline assignment: CDR1 MGHRA and CDR2 YSYEKL.

This clone came up a few times. The chain employs TRBV25-1 and TRBJ1-2; D not resolved. The length of the CDR3 is 12 residues. Per the germline V gene, CDR1 is MGHDK and CDR2 is SYGVNS. V shed 2 bases and J shed 7 bases, with 8 bases lying between them. The CDR3, as DNA: TGTGCCAGCAGTGAACGGGAAACTGGCTACACCTTC. Translation gives CASSERETGYTF.

The chain employs TRBV18 and TRBJ2-1; 7 positions match TRBD2. Trimming at V came to 3 bases and at J to 5 bases, leaving 7 bases not matched to a gene. Germline-derived CDR1 and CDR2 are KGHSH and LQKENI. This CDR3 region has 15 residues. The CDR3 DNA reads as TGTGCCAGCTCACCCGGGGAGGGGAAGAACAATGAGCAGTTCTTC. Protein: CASSPGEGKNNEQFF.

CDR3 sequence reads: CASSRQVGEQYF. DNA for the CDR3: TGTGCCAGCAGCCGACAGGTCGGCGAGCAGTACTTC. This chain links TRBV5-5 with TRBJ2-7, with D tentatively TRBD1 (6 bases). Trimming took 4 bases from V and 6 from J, leaving 11 bases between them. CDR3 size: 12 residues. Germline V gene lookup returns CDR1 SGHKS and CDR2 YYEKEE (reference sequence).

The chain couples TRBV5-1 to TRBJ1-1, with D unclear. This CDR3 is built from 13 residues. CDR1 is SGHRS, CDR2 YFSETQ, per germline. Trimming left V 6 bases short and J 0 bases short, with 9 bases between. The CDR3, as DNA: TGCGCCAGCAATGACATTTTGAACACTGAAGCTTTCTTT. Protein product: CASNDILNTEAFF.

Note on this clone: The sample carries other DNA sequences with the same CDR3. The J gene is TRBJ1-2, the V gene TRBV30; tentative D call: TRBD1 (6 bases). Germline lookup yields CDR1 GTSNPN and CDR2 SVGIG (reference sequence). This CDR3 is 13 amino acids long. The germline V and J ends were trimmed by 0 bases and 4 bases, with 9 bases remaining between them. The CDR3 DNA reads TGTGCCTGGAGTGTACAGGGTGGCTATGGCTACACCTTC. Translating gives CAWSVQGGYGYTF.

The rearrangement joins TRBV24-1 to TRBJ1-2; TRBD1 might be the D (5 bases). Germline V lookup: CDR1 KGHDR, CDR2 SFDVKD. Trimming took 4 bases from V and 11 from J, leaving 10 bases between them. The CDR3 sequence is 11 residues long. For the CDR3, the DNA is TGTGCCACCAGTGAGGTGGGACGGTACACCTTC. Translation: CATSEVGRYTF.